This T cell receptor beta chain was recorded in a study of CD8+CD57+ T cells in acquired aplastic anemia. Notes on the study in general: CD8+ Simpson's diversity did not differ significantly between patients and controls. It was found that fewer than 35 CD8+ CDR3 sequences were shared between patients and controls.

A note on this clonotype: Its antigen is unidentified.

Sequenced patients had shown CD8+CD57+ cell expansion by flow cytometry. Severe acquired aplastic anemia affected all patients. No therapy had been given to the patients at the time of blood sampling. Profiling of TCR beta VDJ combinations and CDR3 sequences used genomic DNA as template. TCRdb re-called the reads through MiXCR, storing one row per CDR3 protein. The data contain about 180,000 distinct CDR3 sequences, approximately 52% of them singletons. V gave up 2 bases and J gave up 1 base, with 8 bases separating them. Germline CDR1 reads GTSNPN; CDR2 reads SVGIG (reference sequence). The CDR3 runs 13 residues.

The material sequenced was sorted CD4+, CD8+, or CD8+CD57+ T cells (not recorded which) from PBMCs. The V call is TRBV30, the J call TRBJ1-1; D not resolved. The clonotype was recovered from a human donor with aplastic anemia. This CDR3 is CAWSRDQNTEAFF. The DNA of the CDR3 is TGTGCCTGGAGTCGTGACCAGAACACTGAAGCTTTCTTT.